Following are 8 T cell receptor beta chains from one sample sequenced in a study of CD8 T cells in Susac syndrome (dated by TCRdb to about 2019). The protocol used for the library was the immunoSEQ multiplex PCR assay. RNA was extracted with the RNeasy kit and about 0.5 to 1 ug was reverse transcribed using random hexamers. Through fastp at Q25 and MiXCR, TCRdb rebuilt clones from the public reads, retaining in-frame beta chains. Entries are consolidated by CDR3 protein sequence, retaining the most common genes and DNA. This sample is represented by around 170,000 distinct CDR3 sequences; 85% to 95% of them were singletons. The top ten hold 0.15% to 0.2% of the sample. The sample was CD8+ T cells from PBMCs. The receptors shown here come from a human donor with multiple sclerosis.

This chain uses TRBV5-6 with TRBJ2-3, with 8 positions matching TRBD2. J was trimmed by 1 base and V by 4 bases; bases with no gene match: 2. The CDR3 sequence is 14 residues long. Germline CDR1 reads SGHDT; CDR2 reads YYEEEE. The CDR3 coding sequence is TGTGCCAGCAGCCGGGAGGGCGGCACAGATACGCAGTATTTT. It encodes CASSREGGTDTQYF.

The rearrangement links TRBV29-1 to TRBJ2-3; D may correspond to TRBD1 or TRBD2 (7 bases each). With 6 bases removed from V and 5 bases from J, the gap between germline ends came to 21 bases. The CDR3 has 15 residues. Germline CDR1 reads SQVTM; CDR2 reads ANQGSEA. CDR3 in amino acids: CSVRYRQGGLDTQYF. CDR3 nucleotides: TGCAGCGTAAGATACCGACAGGGAGGGTTAGATACGCAGTATTTT.

The chain has TRBV29-1 and TRBJ2-1; D unresolved. Germline-derived CDR1 and CDR2 are SQVTM and ANQGSEA. The CDR3 covers 10 residues. V lost 2 bases and J 8 bases, leaving 4 bases between the germline ends. CDR3 protein: CSVESYEQFF. In DNA, the CDR3 is TGCAGCGTTGAATCTTATGAGCAGTTCTTC.

The J gene is TRBJ2-7, the V gene TRBV3-1; D remains ambiguous. Per germline, CDR1 LGHDT and CDR2 YNNKEL (reference sequence). Trimming took 1 base from V and 3 from J, leaving 10 bases between them. The CDR3 covers 14 residues. The CDR3 DNA follows: TGTGCCAGCAGCCAAGCGGTTAGTGACTACGAGCAGTACTTC. Protein product: CASSQAVSDYEQYF.

Here the CDR3 reads CASSPMGGTSINEQFF. The CDR3 bases are TGTGCCAGCAGCCCAATGGGCGGGACTAGTATAAATGAGCAGTTCTTC. This chain joins TRBV7-3 and TRBJ2-1; 8 nucleotides match TRBD2. With V trimmed by 5 bases and J by 7 bases, 13 bases remained unmatched. The germline gives CDR1 SGHTA, CDR2 FQGTGA. The CDR3 is made up of 16 amino acids.

This clonotype is a singleton in its sample. The genes are TRBV4-1 and TRBJ2-1; D is perhaps TRBD2 (5 bases). Judging by the DNA end, TRBJ2-7 fits better; the J call may be wrong. CDR1 MGHRA and CDR2 YSYEKL come from the germline V gene. The CDR3 covers 15 residues. The CDR3 sequence is CASSQSSGLRREQYF. DNA for the CDR3: TGCGCCAGCAGCCAATCATCCGGGCTCAGGAGGGAGCAGTACTTC.

In nucleotides, the CDR3 is TGTGCCAGCGGCGGGAGTATCACCGGGGAGCTGTTTTTT. Translation: CASGGSITGELFF. This rearrangement joins TRBV6-5 to TRBJ2-2; TRBD2 matches at 7 bases. The J segment lost 4 bases and the V segment lost 8 bases, leaving 4 bases of the junction unmatched. Per the germline V gene, CDR1 is MNHEY and CDR2 is SVGAGI. The CDR3 has 13 amino acids.

This sequence joins TRBV7-9 and TRBJ1-1; the D is unclear. This CDR3 contains 15 residues. Germline CDR1 SEHNR, CDR2 FQNEAQ (reference sequence). V was shortened by 3 bases and J by 6 bases, with 17 bases between the two germline ends. The CDR3 loop reads CASSFPAGVVPEAFF. CDR3 nucleotide sequence: TGTGCCAGCAGCTTTCCGGCTGGTGTGGTGCCTGAAGCTTTCTTT.